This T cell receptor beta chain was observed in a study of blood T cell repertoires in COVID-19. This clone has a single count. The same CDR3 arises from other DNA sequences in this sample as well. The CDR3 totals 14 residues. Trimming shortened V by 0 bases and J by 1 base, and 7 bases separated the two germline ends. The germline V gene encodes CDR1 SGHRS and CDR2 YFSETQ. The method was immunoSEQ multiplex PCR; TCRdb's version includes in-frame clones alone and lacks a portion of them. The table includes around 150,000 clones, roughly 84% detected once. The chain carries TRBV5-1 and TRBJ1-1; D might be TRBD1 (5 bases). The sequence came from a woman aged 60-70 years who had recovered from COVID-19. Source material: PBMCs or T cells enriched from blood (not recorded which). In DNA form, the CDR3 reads TGCGCCAGCAGCTTGGCCGGGGGGAACACTGAAGCTTTCTTT. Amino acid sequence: CASSLAGGNTEAFF.